These 4 T cell receptor beta chains originate from one sample sequenced in a study of cytomegalovirus exposure and HLA in healthy donors (dated by TCRdb to the late 2010s). The library relied on the immunoSEQ multiplex PCR assay. For the multiplex PCR, a mixture combining 60 forward primers for TCR Vbeta segments and 13 reverse primers for TCR Jbeta segments was used. TCRdb re-hosts the immuneACCESS table, in-frame sequences only. Its copies lack some clones; in the studies checked, an unresolved V gene accounts for under half of them, and the cause for the rest is not known. Here the sample has a few hundred thousand clones; 80% to 90% occur a single time. 2% to 2.5% of the sample belongs to the ten largest clones. The sample consisted of PBMCs. The receptors stem from a middle-aged woman in good health and CMV-seropositive.

The chain combines TRBV4-2 with TRBJ2-1, with D perhaps TRBD1 (6 bases). The V and J ends lost 1 base and 3 bases respectively, with 10 bases between them. The CDR3 contains 15 residues. In germline, CDR1 is LGHNA, CDR2 YNFKEQ. CDR3 in amino acids: CASSQVQGDYNEQFF. CDR3 coding DNA: TGTGCCAGCAGCCAAGTACAGGGAGACTACAATGAGCAGTTCTTC.

The chain is built from TRBV2 and TRBJ1-6, with 8 nucleotides matching TRBD1. This CDR3 is built from 14 residues. Germline V lookup: CDR1 SNHLY, CDR2 FYNNEI. V lost 4 bases, J lost 6 bases, and 2 bases stayed unmatched. This chain's CDR3 is CASSVRGRNSPLHF. The CDR3 coding sequence is TGTGCCAGCAGTGTCAGGGGGCGTAATTCACCCCTCCACTTT.

This chain uses TRBV5-1 with TRBJ2-1, with a weak D call TRBD1 (6 bases). V lost 3 bases and J lost 10, with 11 bases in between. Germline CDR1 and CDR2: SGHRS and YFSETQ. This CDR3 spans 12 amino acids. The CDR3 DNA sequence: TGCGCCAGCAGCTCAGGGGTAGAGGAGCAGTTCTTC. This gives the protein CASSSGVEEQFF.

This chain joins TRBV2 and TRBJ1-4; a possible D gene is TRBD1 (6 bases). Germline V lookup: CDR1 SNHLY, CDR2 FYNNEI. This CDR3 has 14 residues. The V gene lost 6 bases and the J gene lost 2 bases, with 10 bases spanning the gap. CDR3 in DNA: TGTGCCAGCAGCAAACAGGGTACTAATGAAAAACTGTTTTTT. Protein: CASSKQGTNEKLFF.